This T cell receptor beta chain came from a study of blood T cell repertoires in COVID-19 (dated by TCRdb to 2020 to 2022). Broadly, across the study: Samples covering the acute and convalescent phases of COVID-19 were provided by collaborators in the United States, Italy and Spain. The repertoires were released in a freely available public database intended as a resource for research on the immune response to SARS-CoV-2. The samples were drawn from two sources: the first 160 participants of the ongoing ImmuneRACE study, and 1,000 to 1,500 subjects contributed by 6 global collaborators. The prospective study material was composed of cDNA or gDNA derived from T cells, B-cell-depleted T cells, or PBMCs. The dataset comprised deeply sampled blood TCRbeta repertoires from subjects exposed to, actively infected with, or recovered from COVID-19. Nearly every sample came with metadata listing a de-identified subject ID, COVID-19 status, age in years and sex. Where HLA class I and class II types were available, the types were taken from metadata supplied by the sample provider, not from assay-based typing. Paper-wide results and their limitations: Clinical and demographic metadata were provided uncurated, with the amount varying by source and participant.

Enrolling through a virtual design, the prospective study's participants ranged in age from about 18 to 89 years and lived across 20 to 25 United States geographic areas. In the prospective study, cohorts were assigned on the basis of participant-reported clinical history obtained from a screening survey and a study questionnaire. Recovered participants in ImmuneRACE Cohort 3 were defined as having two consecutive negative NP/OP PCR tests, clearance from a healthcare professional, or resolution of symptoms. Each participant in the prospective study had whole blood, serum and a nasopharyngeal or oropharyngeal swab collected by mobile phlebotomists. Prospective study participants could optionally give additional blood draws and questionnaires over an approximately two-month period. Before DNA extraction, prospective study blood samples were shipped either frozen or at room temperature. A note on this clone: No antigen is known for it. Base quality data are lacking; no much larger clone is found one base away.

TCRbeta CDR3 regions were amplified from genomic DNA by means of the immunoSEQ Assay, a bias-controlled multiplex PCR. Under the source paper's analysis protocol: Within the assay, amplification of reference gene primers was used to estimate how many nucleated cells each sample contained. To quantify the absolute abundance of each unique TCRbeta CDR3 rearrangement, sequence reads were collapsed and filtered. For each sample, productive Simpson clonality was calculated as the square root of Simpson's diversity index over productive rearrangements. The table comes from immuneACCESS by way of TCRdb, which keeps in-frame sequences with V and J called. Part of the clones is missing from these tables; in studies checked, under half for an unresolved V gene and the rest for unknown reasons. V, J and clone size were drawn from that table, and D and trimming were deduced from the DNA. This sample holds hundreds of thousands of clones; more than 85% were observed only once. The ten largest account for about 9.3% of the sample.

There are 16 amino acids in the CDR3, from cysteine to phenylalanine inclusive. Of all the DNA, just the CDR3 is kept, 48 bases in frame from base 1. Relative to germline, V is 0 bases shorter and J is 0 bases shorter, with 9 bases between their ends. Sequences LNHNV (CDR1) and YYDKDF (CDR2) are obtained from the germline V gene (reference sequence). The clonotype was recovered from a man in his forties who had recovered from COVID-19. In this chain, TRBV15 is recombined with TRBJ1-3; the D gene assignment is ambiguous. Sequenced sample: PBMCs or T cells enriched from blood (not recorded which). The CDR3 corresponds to CATSRDLGSSGNTIYF. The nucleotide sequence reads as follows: TGTGCCACCAGCAGAGATTTGGGGAGCTCTGGAAACACCATATATTTT.